A selection of T cell receptor beta chains follows, all from one sample in a study of T cell responses to AZD1222 COVID-19 vaccine. The method was immunoSEQ multiplex PCR; TCRdb's version includes in-frame clones alone and lacks a portion of them. This table has 120,000 to 150,000 clones, approximately 88% appearing once. Specimen: peripheral blood, collected on day 0 of AZD1222 vaccination. The source is an adult in good health. The CDR3 runs from the conserved cysteine through the conserved F or W. The D gene is left open where the match is weak. A row's size may be missing; if present it is once, few, many or a size class.

-	-	TRBV18	TRBJ2-7	TGTGCCAGCTCACCACCCGCTGGGTCGTCTAGCTCCTACGAGCAGTACTTC	CASSPPAGSSSSYEQYF
-	TRBD2	TRBV28	TRBJ2-1	TGTGCCAGCAGTTTTGGATTAGCGGGAGGGCTAGAGTTCTTC	CASSFGLAGGLEFF
-	-	TRBV30	TRBJ2-7	TGTGCCTGCAACAATCCGGGGTCAAACTCCTACGAGCAGTACTTC	CACNNPGSNSYEQYF
-	-	TRBV6-5	TRBJ2-7	TGTGCCAGCACCCTGGACAGTACCTACGAGCAGTACTTC	CASTLDSTYEQYF
-	TRBD1	TRBV7-3	TRBJ2-2	TGTGCCAGCAGCAGGACAGGAACCTCGAACACCGGGGAGCTGTTTTTT	CASSRTGTSNTGELFF
-	-	TRBV7-2	TRBJ2-1	TGTGCCAGCAGGCAGAGCATCTACAATGAGCAGTTCTTC	CASRQSIYNEQFF
-	TRBD1	TRBV28	TRBJ1-1	TGTGCCAGCAGCCGACCCGCGGGACAGGGGGGTGCTGAAGCTTTCTTT	CASSRPAGQGGAEAFF
-	-	TRBV23-1	TRBJ1-4	TGCGCCAGCAGTCGAGAAGATGGGGGGGTGACTAATGAAAAACTGTTTTTT	CASSREDGGVTNEKLFF
-	TRBD1	TRBV28	TRBJ1-1	TGTGCCAGCAGTCCATCCTGGACAGGCGTTGAAGCTTTCTTT	CASSPSWTGVEAFF
-	-	TRBV11-1	TRBJ2-7	TGTGCCAGCAGCTTAGGACAGACCTACGAGCAGTACTTC	CASSLGQTYEQYF
-	-	TRBV7-2	TRBJ2-2	TGTGCCAGCAGCTTAGCGCTCGACAGCGCCGGGGAGCTGTTTTTT	CASSLALDSAGELFF
-	TRBD1	TRBV9	TRBJ2-7	TGTGCCAGCAGCCGTCGACAGGGTCCCTACGAGCAGTACTTC	CASSRRQGPYEQYF
-	-	TRBV6-5	TRBJ1-1	TGTGCCAGCAGTTATCGGTCGCTCGGTAGGGACACTGAAGCTTTCTTT	CASSYRSLGRDTEAFF
-	TRBD2	TRBV27	TRBJ2-3	TGTGCCAGCAGTTTGACTAGCCTCCTGGGGGATACGCAGTATTTT	CASSLTSLLGDTQYF
-	-	TRBV11-1	TRBJ2-1	TGTGCCAGCAGCTCAAGGCGGACTTACAATGAGCAGTTCTTC	CASSSRRTYNEQFF
-	-	TRBV7-2	TRBJ2-7	TGTGCCAGCAGCTTAGTTTGGGACGGCTCCTACGAGCAGTACTTC	CASSLVWDGSYEQYF
-	-	TRBV5-4	TRBJ1-2	TGTGCCAGCAGCTTGTTTAATTGGCAGAACTATGGCTACACCTTC	CASSLFNWQNYGYTF
once	-	TRBV30	TRBJ1-5	TGTGCCTGGAGTTTGGGGGGCGAAGGCAATCAGCCCCAGCATTTT	CAWSLGGEGNQPQHF